This TCR beta chain appears in the sequencing data of a study of blood T cells in healthy people across ages (dated by TCRdb to between 2014 and 2017). Concerning the study at large: In model experiments, template switching captured roughly one uniquely barcoded TCR beta cDNA molecule for every two T cells. The study measured age-related changes in TCR beta repertoire diversity using deep sequencing normalized with unique cDNA molecular identifiers. The donors were divided into four age groups: young (average around 16 years), middle-aged (around 37), aged (about 61) and long-lived (roughly 82). To avoid experimental bias, donors of different ages were distributed randomly across sequencing lanes. For two donors (one aged 18 to 30 and one aged 80 or older), the study analyzed two additional independent replicas of 1 million unique cDNA reads from the same blood draw.

Per the germline V gene, MDHEN is the CDR1 and SYDVKM is the CDR2. The CDR3 starts with the cysteine, ends with the phenylalanine, and has 17 residues. Of the read, only the CDR3 DNA is kept; its 51 bases are in frame from base 1. Libraries were made using 5' RACE. Instrument on record: Illumina HiSeq 2500. A second about 7 to 12 cycle PCR used a sample-barcoded 5' primer and a J-beta primer mix. A unique molecular identifier was introduced onto each TCR beta cDNA molecule by a template-switch 5' adaptor carrying 12 random nucleotides. At least 3 million CDR3-containing paired-end reads were obtained from each sample. First-strand cDNA synthesis was performed from all RNA using the Mint cDNA synthesis kit, with priming by a TRBC-specific oligonucleotide. Following uracil-DNA glycosylase treatment, a first 18-cycle PCR with universal primers M1SS and BC2_uni_R was performed on all cDNA. Regarding the original processing steps: For normalization, 1 million high-quality reads, each with a distinct molecular identifier, were randomly selected from each sample. Reads with shared molecular identifiers were discarded instead of being binned into consensus sequences. MiTCR, set to a Q25 quality threshold and the strictest error-elimination algorithm, was used for CDR3 identification, clonotype clustering and error correction. Lower-bound total TCR beta diversity was estimated with a nonparametric unseen species model using Euler transformation. TCRdb reworked the public reads: Q25 trimming with fastp, MiXCR clone assembly, productive beta chains retained. Rows matching on CDR3 protein sequence are summarized as one entry with the most common DNA and genes. TCRdb's processing, not the authors' own work, is the source of the V and J calls. The sample has over a million distinct CDR3 sequences on record, around 45% of them singletons. The ten largest clonotypes hold around 18% of the sample.

Study-wide findings and limitations: The percentage of naive T cells measured by flow cytometry correlated strongly with observed TCR beta diversity. Compared with the aged group, the long-lived group had more naive CD4+ T cells, fewer expanded clones and increased TCR diversity, suggesting age selection. Estimates of total diversity based on one million sequenced T cells were considered lower bounds and underestimates. Observed TCR beta diversity per million T cells fell roughly linearly with age, and a significant reduction was already apparent by age around 44. Since profiling was done on bulk unsorted PBMCs, naive and antigen-experienced compartments could not be conclusively compared. The CMV infection status of donors was not known, potentially confounding age-related changes in expanded clonotypes.

The approximately 40 donors, aged about 6 to 90 years, were systemically healthy Caucasian individuals from Russia. Ten milliliters of peripheral blood were collected from each donor into EDTA-treated Vacutainer tubes. Ficoll-Paque density-gradient centrifugation was used to isolate PBMCs, with at least 7 million per sample. Total RNA, at least 6 micrograms per sample, was extracted from PBMCs with Trizol reagent. For every donor, an aliquot of PBMCs went through flow cytometry to measure the percentages of naive CD45RAhigh/CD27high T cells. This clonotype was found once. Its target antigen remains unknown. A read error may account for a junction end that differs from germline.

The receptor comes from a woman aged 55-70 years in good health. Sequencing was performed on blood. This chain is built from TRBV28 and TRBJ2-7, and 8 junctional nucleotides match TRBD2. The nucleotide sequence is TGTGCTAGCAGTTTCTACGGGAGGGAGCGGGATGGTTACGAGCAGTACTTC. Translated, it reads CASSFYGRERDGYEQYF. Outside the CDR3, residues come from the reference TRBV28 and TRBJ2-7 proteins, so the full variable domain is: DVKVTQSSRYLVKRTGEKVFLECVQDMDHENMFWYRQDPGLGLRLIYFSYDVKMKEKGDIPEGYSVSREKKERFSLILESASTNQTSMYLCASSFYGRERDGYEQYFGPGTRLTVT.